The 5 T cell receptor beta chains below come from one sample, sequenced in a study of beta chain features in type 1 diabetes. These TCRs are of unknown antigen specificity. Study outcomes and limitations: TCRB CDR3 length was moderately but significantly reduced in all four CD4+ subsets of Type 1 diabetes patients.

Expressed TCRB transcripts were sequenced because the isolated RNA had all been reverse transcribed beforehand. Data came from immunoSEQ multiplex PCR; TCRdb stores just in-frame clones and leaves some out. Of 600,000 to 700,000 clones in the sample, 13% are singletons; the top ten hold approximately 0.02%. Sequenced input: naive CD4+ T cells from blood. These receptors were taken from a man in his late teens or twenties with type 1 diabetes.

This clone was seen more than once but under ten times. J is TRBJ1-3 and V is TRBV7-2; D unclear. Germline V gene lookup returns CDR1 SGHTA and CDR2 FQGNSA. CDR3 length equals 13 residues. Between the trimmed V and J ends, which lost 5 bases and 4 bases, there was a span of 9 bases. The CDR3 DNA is TGTGCCAGCAGCACCGTGGGGGGAAACACCATATATTTT. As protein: CASSTVGGNTIYF.

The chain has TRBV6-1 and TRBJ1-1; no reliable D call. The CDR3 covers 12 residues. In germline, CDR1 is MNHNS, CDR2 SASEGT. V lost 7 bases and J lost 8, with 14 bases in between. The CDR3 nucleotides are TGTGCCAGCATTCTCGCCGCCAGCGAAGCTTTCTTT. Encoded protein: CASILAASEAFF.

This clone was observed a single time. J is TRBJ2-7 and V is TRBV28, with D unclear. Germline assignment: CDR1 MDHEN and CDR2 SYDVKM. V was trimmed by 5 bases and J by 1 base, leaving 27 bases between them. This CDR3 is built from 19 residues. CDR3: CASSHIYVPGGHPSYEQYF. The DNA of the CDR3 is TGTGCCAGCAGTCACATCTACGTTCCAGGCGGTCACCCATCCTACGAGCAGTACTTC.

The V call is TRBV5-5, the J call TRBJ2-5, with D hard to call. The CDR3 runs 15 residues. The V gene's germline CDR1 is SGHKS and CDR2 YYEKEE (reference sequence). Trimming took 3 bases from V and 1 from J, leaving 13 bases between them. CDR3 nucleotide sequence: TGTGCCAGCAGCTCCGGCCCGAATGCCCAAGAGACCCAGTACTTC. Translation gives CASSSGPNAQETQYF.

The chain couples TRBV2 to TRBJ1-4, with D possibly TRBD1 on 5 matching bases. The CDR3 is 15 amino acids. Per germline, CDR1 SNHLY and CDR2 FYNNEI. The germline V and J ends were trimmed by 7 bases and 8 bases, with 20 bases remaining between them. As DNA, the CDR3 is TGTGCCAGCAAGAATAGGGACCCTATTGGAGAAAAACTGTTTTTT. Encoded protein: CASKNRDPIGEKLFF.